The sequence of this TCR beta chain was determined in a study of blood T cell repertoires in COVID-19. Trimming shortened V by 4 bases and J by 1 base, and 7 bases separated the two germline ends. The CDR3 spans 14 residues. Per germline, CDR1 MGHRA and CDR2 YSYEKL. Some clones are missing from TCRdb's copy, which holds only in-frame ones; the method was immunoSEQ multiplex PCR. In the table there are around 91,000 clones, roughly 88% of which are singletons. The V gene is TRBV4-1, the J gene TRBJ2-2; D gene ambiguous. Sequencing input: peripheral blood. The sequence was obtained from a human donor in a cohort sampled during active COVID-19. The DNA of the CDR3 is TGCGCCAGCAGCCCACAAAAGAACACCGGGGAGCTGTTTTTT. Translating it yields CASSPQKNTGELFF.